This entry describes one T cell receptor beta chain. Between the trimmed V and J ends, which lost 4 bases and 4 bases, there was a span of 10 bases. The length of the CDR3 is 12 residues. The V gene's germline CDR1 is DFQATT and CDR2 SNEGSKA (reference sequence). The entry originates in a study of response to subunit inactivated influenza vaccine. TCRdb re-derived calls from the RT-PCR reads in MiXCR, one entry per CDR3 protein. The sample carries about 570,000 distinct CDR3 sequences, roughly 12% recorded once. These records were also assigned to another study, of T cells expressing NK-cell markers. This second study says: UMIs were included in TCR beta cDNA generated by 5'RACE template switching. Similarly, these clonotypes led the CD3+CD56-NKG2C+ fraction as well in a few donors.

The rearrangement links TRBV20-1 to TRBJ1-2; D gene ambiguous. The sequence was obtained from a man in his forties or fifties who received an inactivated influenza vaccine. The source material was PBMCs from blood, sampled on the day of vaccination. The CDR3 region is CSATPGPYGYTF. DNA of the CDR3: TGCAGTGCTACCCCAGGCCCCTATGGCTACACCTTC.